The entry below gives a single T cell receptor (beta chain) sequence along with its context. The CDR3 runs to 15 residues. After removal of 2 bases from V and 5 bases from J, the junction contained 7 bases not matched to a gene. Germline V gives CDR1 SEHNR, CDR2 FQNEAQ (reference sequence). Libraries were prepared by immunoSEQ multiplex PCR; TCRdb keeps only in-frame clonotypes and omits some of them. In the table there are about 68,000 clones, approximately 86% of which are singletons. The data were obtained in a study of control samples from healthy donors and cancer patients. The receptor comes from a man aged 60 to 69 in good health. This chain connects TRBV7-9 to TRBJ2-5; 8 bases map to TRBD1. Sample: blood. The CDR3 is CASSLSTGGSETQYF. CDR3 coding DNA: TGTGCCAGCAGCTTAAGTACAGGGGGGAGTGAGACCCAGTACTTC.